This passage covers 11 T cell receptor beta chains from one sample sequenced in a study of cytomegalovirus exposure and HLA in healthy donors. PCR was performed using 60 Vbeta and 13 Jbeta primers. Generated by immunoSEQ multiplex PCR, the TCRdb table keeps only in-frame clones and is missing some. Its listing shows 49,000 or so clones. The sequenced material came from PBMCs. These receptors all come from a man aged 35 to 55 in good health and CMV-seropositive.

J is TRBJ2-2 and V is TRBV7-6, with D perhaps matching TRBD1 (5 bases). The germline V gene encodes CDR1 SGHVS and CDR2 FNYEAQ. V was cut by 0 bases and J by 7 bases, with 9 bases left in between. The CDR3 totals 14 residues. CDR3 in DNA: TGTGCCAGCAGCTTAGCGGGGCCAAACGGGGAGCTGTTTTTT. Translated, it gives CASSLAGPNGELFF.

V and J are TRBV4-2 and TRBJ1-1; D is unresolved. Trimming took 4 bases from V and 1 from J, leaving 13 bases between them. This CDR3 is built from 15 residues. Looked up from germline, CDR1 is LGHNA and CDR2 is YNFKEQ. CDR3 sequence reads: CASSPWHSGNTEAFF. CDR3 DNA: TGTGCCAGCAGCCCGTGGCACTCGGGGAACACTGAAGCTTTCTTT.

The rearrangement joins TRBV6-1 to TRBJ2-7, with TRBD1 as a possible D gene (6 bases). V dropped 8 bases and J dropped 0 bases, with 11 bases sitting between them. The CDR3 has 13 amino acids. The germline gives CDR1 MNHNS, CDR2 SASEGT. For the CDR3, the DNA is TGTGCCAGCTGGTGGGACACCTCCTACGAGCAGTACTTC. This translates into CASWWDTSYEQYF.

The chain has TRBV29-1 and TRBJ2-7, with 9 bases that match TRBD1. CDR3 length: 11 amino acids. V shed 7 bases and J 2 bases; nucleotides not matched to a gene: 0. Germline CDR1 is SQVTM and CDR2 is ANQGSEA. The chain's CDR3 is CSGQGAYEQYF. In nucleotides, the CDR3 is TGCAGCGGACAGGGGGCCTACGAGCAGTACTTC.

The chain joins TRBV5-5 to TRBJ2-7; TRBD1 aligns across 9 bases. This CDR3 has 15 residues. V gave up 4 bases and J gave up 3 bases; unmatched junction bases: 8. Germline V lookup: CDR1 SGHKS, CDR2 YYEKEE (reference sequence). CDR3 in amino acids: CASSLGRDRDYEQYF. Here the CDR3 DNA reads TGTGCCAGCAGCCTGGGCCGGGACAGGGACTACGAGCAGTACTTC. The whole variable domain, remainder taken from reference TRBV5-5 and TRBJ2-7, is DAGVTQSPTHLIKTRGQQVTLRCSPISGHKSVSWYQQVLGQGPQFIFQYYEKEERGRGNFPDRFSARQFPNYSSELNVNALLLGDSALYLCASSLGRDRDYEQYFGPGTRLTVT.

CDR3 DNA sequence: TGTGCCTGGAAGGGCCATACAGGGGGCGATCCCTCTGGAAACACCATATATTTT. Its translation: CAWKGHTGGDPSGNTIYF. The chain uses TRBV30 and TRBJ1-3, with 9 bases identical to TRBD1. With V trimmed by 4 bases and J by 0 bases, 13 bases remained unmatched. Germline CDR1 is GTSNPN and CDR2 is SVGIG (reference sequence). CDR3 size: 18 residues.

This chain connects TRBV14 to TRBJ2-7; 7 positions agree with TRBD1. This CDR3 has 15 amino acids. V was pared by 3 bases and J by 11 bases, with 16 bases of the junction left unmatched. Germline V gene lookup returns CDR1 SGHDN and CDR2 FVKESK. CDR3 nucleotide sequence: TGTGCCAGCAGCCATTACGACCACCTCACGACAGGGAAGTACTTC. Translating it yields CASSHYDHLTTGKYF.

The chain employs TRBV15 and TRBJ2-3; 10 positions match TRBD2. V gave up 7 bases and J gave up 4 bases; unmatched junction bases: 11. The germline CDR1 and CDR2 sequences are LNHNV and YYDKDF (reference sequence). CDR3 length: 16 amino acids. The CDR3 is CATTTGSGGAADTQYF. The CDR3 DNA reads as TGTGCCACCACCACTGGCAGCGGGGGGGCGGCAGATACGCAGTATTTT.

J is TRBJ1-2 and V is TRBV10-1; D is ambiguous. Trimming stripped 2 bases from V and 4 bases from J, with 11 bases between. Germline CDR1 WNHNN, CDR2 SYGVQD (reference sequence). The CDR3 totals 14 residues. The CDR3 protein is CASSEEGVSYGYTF. In DNA, the CDR3 is TGCGCCAGCAGTGAGGAGGGAGTCTCCTATGGCTACACCTTC.

The chain is built from TRBV18 and TRBJ1-5, with 9 bases identical to TRBD1. V lost 5 bases, J lost 4 bases, and 6 bases stayed unmatched. In germline, CDR1 is KGHSH, CDR2 LQKENI. The CDR3 length is 15 residues. The CDR3 is CASSKTGTGNQPQHF. CDR3 in DNA: TGTGCCAGCTCAAAAACCGGGACAGGGAATCAGCCCCAGCATTTT.

The J gene is TRBJ2-3, the V gene TRBV19, with D maybe TRBD2 (5 bases). This CDR3 is 12 amino acids long. Germline V gene sequence: CDR1 LNHDA, CDR2 SQIVND (reference sequence). The germline V and J ends were trimmed by 8 bases and 6 bases, with 12 bases remaining between them. CDR3 DNA sequence: TGTGCCAGTGCCGACGGACTTGATACGCAGTATTTT. Its protein is CASADGLDTQYF. Looking up the rest from reference TRBV19 and TRBJ2-3 gives the full variable domain: DGGITQSPKYLFRKEGQNVTLSCEQNLNHDAMYWYRQDPGQGLRLIYYSQIVNDFQKGDIAEGYSVSREKKESFPLTVTSAQKNPTAFYLCASADGLDTQYFGPGTRLTVL.